The following is a T cell receptor beta chain sequence with its context. The data were produced by immunoSEQ multiplex PCR, yet TCRdb's version contains in-frame clones alone and is incomplete. The top ten hold around 0.57% of the sample, which has tens of thousands of clones, more than 80% seen once. The sample belongs to a study of T cell changes during pregnancy in multiple sclerosis. Losses at the gene ends were 4 bases for V and 4 bases for J; bases not matched to a gene: 7. This CDR3 comprises 14 residues. Germline assignment: CDR1 SGHRS and CDR2 YFSETQ. This specimen was CD4+ T cells from peripheral blood mononuclear cells, taken in the first trimester of pregnancy. This clonotype was sampled from a female donor with multiple sclerosis, enrolled in a pregnancy study. This chain uses TRBV5-1 with TRBJ1-1; TRBD1 matches at 7 bases. The chain's CDR3 is CASSVGTVATEAFF. As DNA, the CDR3 is TGCGCCAGCAGCGTTGGGACAGTGGCCACTGAAGCTTTCTTT.